Given below is one T cell receptor beta chain in context. Its antigen is currently unknown. This record belongs to a study of cytomegalovirus exposure and HLA in healthy donors. Findings and limits, study-wide: Across HLA loci, a later analysis found differing TCR association rates, with DRB1 most and HLA-C fewest.

This CDR3 is built from 13 residues. V lost 3 bases and J 1 base, leaving 8 bases between the germline ends. Germline V gives CDR1 SGHRS, CDR2 YFSETQ. Both 60 Vbeta primers and 13 Jbeta primers went into the PCR. Only in-frame clones appear in the TCRdb table, and some are missing; sequencing was by immunoSEQ multiplex PCR. The sample holds around 270,000 clones, about 80% seen once. V gene TRBV5-1 combines with J gene TRBJ2-7; weak D call: TRBD2 (5 bases). Source material: PBMCs. The TCR sequence derives from a girl aged 2-10 years in good health and CMV-seronegative. CDR3 region: CASSSGVSYEQYF. CDR3 in DNA: TGCGCCAGCAGCTCCGGGGTATCCTACGAGCAGTACTTC.